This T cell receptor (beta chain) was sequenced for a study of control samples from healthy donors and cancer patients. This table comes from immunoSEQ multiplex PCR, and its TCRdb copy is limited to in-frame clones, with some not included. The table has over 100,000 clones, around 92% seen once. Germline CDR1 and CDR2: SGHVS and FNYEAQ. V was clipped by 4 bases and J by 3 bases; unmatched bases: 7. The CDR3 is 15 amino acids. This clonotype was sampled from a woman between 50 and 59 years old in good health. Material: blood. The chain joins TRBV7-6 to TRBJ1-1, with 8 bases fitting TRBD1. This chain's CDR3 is CASSYPQGEDTEAFF. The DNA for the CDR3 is TGTGCCAGCAGCTACCCACAGGGGGAGGACACTGAAGCTTTCTTT.